This is a list of T cell receptor beta chains from one sample in a study of cytomegalovirus exposure and HLA in healthy donors. TCRdb's copy holds only in-frame clones and misses some; the assay was immunoSEQ multiplex PCR. The repertoire consists of around 150,000 clones, with 65% to 90% occurring once and the leading ten covering more than 2%. The sample taken for sequencing was PBMCs. All receptors derive from a woman between 18 and 30 years old in good health and CMV-seronegative. The CDR3 runs from the conserved cysteine through the conserved F or W. The order of the fields is CDR3 DNA, CDR3 protein, clone size, J gene, V gene, D gene. A D gene is named only where the DNA matches it firmly. Expanded clones get a size class; other rows say once, few or many, or leave the size out.

TGCGCCAGCAGCGTTACGGGACAGGGAAATCAGCCCCAGCATTTT,CASSVTGQGNQPQHF,.,TRBJ1-5,TRBV5-1,TRBD1
TGCGCCAGCAGCTTGATCGGGGGGCTCCGGGAGACCCAGTACTTC,CASSLIGGLRETQYF,.,TRBJ2-5,TRBV5-1,.
TGCGCCAGCAGCCAAGAATTTCGAGGCCCGAGGGAAAAACTGTTTTTT,CASSQEFRGPREKLFF,.,TRBJ1-4,TRBV4-3,.
TGTGCCAGCAGCGTAGAAGGGTGGACTAGCACAGATACGCAGTATTTT,CASSVEGWTSTDTQYF,.,TRBJ2-3,TRBV9,.
TGCGCCAGCAGCTCGGGGGAGCGTGAGCAGTTCTTC,CASSSGEREQFF,.,TRBJ2-1,TRBV5-1,.
TGTGCCAGCACCCCGGGGGGGTGGTTAACCTACGAGCAGTACTTC,CASTPGGWLTYEQYF,.,TRBJ2-7,TRBV2,TRBD2
TGTGCCAGCAGGAGCTACCGGGACCGCGGGGAGGGTTCACCCCTCCACTTT,CASRSYRDRGEGSPLHF,few,TRBJ1-6,TRBV6-8,.
TGTGCCAGTAGTATACCCCCGGACTTCTATGGCTACACCTTC,CASSIPPDFYGYTF,.,TRBJ1-2,TRBV19,.
TGTGCCAGCAGCTTGGGACAGGGTCGCACAGATACGCAGTATTTT,CASSLGQGRTDTQYF,.,TRBJ2-3,TRBV5-6,TRBD1
TGTGCCAGCAGCCAAGATGCCCGGTGGAGGGCGGACACTGAAGCTTTCTTT,CASSQDARWRADTEAFF,.,TRBJ1-1,TRBV14,.
TGTGCCAGCAGCCCGGGGGTTACAGGGGCACATACGCAGTATTTT,CASSPGVTGAHTQYF,.,TRBJ2-3,TRBV11-3,.
TGTGCCAGCAGTCCAGGGCGCGAACAGTTCTTC,CASSPGREQFF,.,TRBJ2-1,TRBV9,.
TGTGCCAGCAGTCCCGGACTAGCGGCAGATACGCAGTATTTT,CASSPGLAADTQYF,.,TRBJ2-3,TRBV13,TRBD2
TGTGCCAGTAGCCCGCCCCAGGGGACCTCCTACGAGCAGTACTTC,CASSPPQGTSYEQYF,.,TRBJ2-7,TRBV19,.
TGTGCCTGGAGCCCTCAGGGGAATCAGCCCCAGCATTTT,CAWSPQGNQPQHF,few,TRBJ1-5,TRBV30,.
TGTGCCAGCAGCTTGGAAGTCATGACAGGGGGATCTTATGGCTACACCTTC,CASSLEVMTGGSYGYTF,.,TRBJ1-2,TRBV5-5,TRBD1
TGTGCCAGTAGTCTCGGGAGGAACACTGAAGCTTTCTTT,CASSLGRNTEAFF,once,TRBJ1-1,TRBV19,.
TGCGCCAGCAGCTTGGACCGGGGACAGGGTTGGGGTGGCTACACCTTC,CASSLDRGQGWGGYTF,.,TRBJ1-2,TRBV5-1,TRBD1
TGCGCCAGCAGCCAAGCCCCTATCCGACAGGCACCAAACTATGGCTACACCTTC,CASSQAPIRQAPNYGYTF,.,TRBJ1-2,TRBV4-1,.
TGTGCCAGCAGCCAAGACCCCTCCGGGGGCTATGGCTACACCTTC,CASSQDPSGGYGYTF,.,TRBJ1-2,TRBV4-2,.
TGCGCCAGCAGCTCGCCAGGCGACGAGCAGTACTTC,CASSSPGDEQYF,.,TRBJ2-7,TRBV5-1,.
TGTGCCAGCAGCCCGGGCCGGGTAAAGGGGGAGCAGTTCTTC,CASSPGRVKGEQFF,.,TRBJ2-1,TRBV27,.
TGTGCCAGCTCCCCCCCCATCGCGGGAGGGCCGCATAATGAGCAGTTCTTC,CASSPPIAGGPHNEQFF,.,TRBJ2-1,TRBV18,TRBD2
TGTGCCAGCAGCCCTGGACAGGGATCCTACGAGCAGTACTTC,CASSPGQGSYEQYF,.,TRBJ2-7,TRBV5-6,TRBD1
TGTGCCAGCAGCCCTGGACAGGGAATGGACACTGAAGCTTTCTTT,CASSPGQGMDTEAFF,.,TRBJ1-1,TRBV11-2,TRBD1
TGTGCCAGCAGTGATAACAGTTTGAAGCAGTACTTC,CASSDNSLKQYF,.,TRBJ2-7,TRBV25-1,.
TGTGCCAGTAGTAGTATACAGTCCCCGGAGACCCAGTACTTC,CASSSIQSPETQYF,.,TRBJ2-5,TRBV19,.
TGCGCCAGCAGCCAAGGATGGGACAGCCGCCCTTACGAGCAGTACTTC,CASSQGWDSRPYEQYF,once,TRBJ2-7,TRBV4-1,TRBD1
TGTGCCAGCAGCTCCCCTGGCGGGGCGAGCACAGATACGCAGTATTTT,CASSSPGGASTDTQYF,once,TRBJ2-3,TRBV11-1,.
TGTGCCAGCAGCCAAGCGGGTCCCTACAATGAGCAGTTCTTC,CASSQAGPYNEQFF,.,TRBJ2-1,TRBV14,.
TGCGCCAGCAGCTTGATGGGACAGGAATTGAACACTGAATCTTTCTTT,CASSLMGQELNTESFF,.,TRBJ1-1,TRBV5-1,TRBD1
TGTGCCAGCAGCTTAGAGGGGGCGGATTCACCCCTCCACTTT,CASSLEGADSPLHF,.,TRBJ1-6,TRBV7-2,TRBD1
TGTGCCTGGAAAAACCGGGACAGGGGCATCGGGGGCTACACCTTC,CAWKNRDRGIGGYTF,.,TRBJ1-2,TRBV30,TRBD1
TGTGCCAGCAGTTACGGCGGGGGGCTCGCCTACAATGAGCAGTTCTTC,CASSYGGGLAYNEQFF,.,TRBJ2-1,TRBV6-5,TRBD2
TGTGCCAGCAGTGTGTTACCATACAGGGGAACCGGGGAGCTGTTTTTT,CASSVLPYRGTGELFF,once,TRBJ2-2,TRBV27,TRBD1